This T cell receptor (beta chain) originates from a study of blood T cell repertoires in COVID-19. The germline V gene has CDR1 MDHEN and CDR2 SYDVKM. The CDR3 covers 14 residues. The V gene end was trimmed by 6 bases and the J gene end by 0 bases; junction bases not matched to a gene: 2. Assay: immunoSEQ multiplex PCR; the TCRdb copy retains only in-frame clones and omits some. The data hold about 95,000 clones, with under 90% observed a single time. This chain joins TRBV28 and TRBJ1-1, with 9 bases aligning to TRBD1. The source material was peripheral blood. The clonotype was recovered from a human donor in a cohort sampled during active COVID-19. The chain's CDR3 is CASRDRGMNTEAFF. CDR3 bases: TGTGCCAGCAGGGACAGGGGAATGAACACTGAAGCTTTCTTT.